The 25 T cell receptor beta chains reported below all come from one sample, sequenced in a study of blood T cell repertoires in COVID-19. Only in-frame clones appear in the TCRdb table, and some are missing; sequencing was by immunoSEQ multiplex PCR. Here the sample spans 200,000 to 250,000 clones, 70% to 85% being singletons. Source material: PBMCs or T cells enriched from blood (not recorded which). Receptors originate from a man aged 35 to 55 who had recovered from COVID-19.

In regard to this clone: At one end, the junction sequence differs from germline, possibly due to a read error. The chain is built from TRBV7-9 and TRBJ1-2, with 7 bases matching TRBD1. The CDR3 contains 13 residues. Germline CDR1 SEHNR, CDR2 FQNEAQ (reference sequence). The CDR3 DNA reads as TGTGCCAGCAGCTCGGGCGCAGCGAGGGGGCAAATGTTC. This translates into CASSSGAARGQMF.

This clone is medium-sized in the sample. V gene TRBV7-2 combines with J gene TRBJ1-2; D is unresolved. This CDR3 has 15 amino acids. Between the trimmed V and J ends, which lost 2 bases and 8 bases, there was a span of 18 bases. CDR1 and CDR2 (germline): SGHTA, FQGNSA. CDR3 sequence: CASSLLGGGLEGYTF. As DNA, the CDR3 is TGTGCCAGCAGCTTATTGGGAGGCGGGTTGGAAGGCTACACCTTC.

The V and J genes are TRBV18 and TRBJ1-6, with a tentative D call TRBD1 (5 bases). The germline V and J ends were trimmed by 2 bases and 0 bases, with 11 bases remaining between them. CDR3 length: 17 amino acids. Germline V gene lookup returns CDR1 KGHSH and CDR2 LQKENI. The CDR3 sequence is CASSPSLGDSYNSPLHF. The CDR3, as DNA: TGTGCCAGCTCACCATCTTTAGGGGACTCCTATAATTCACCCCTCCACTTT.

This clone turned up a few times. The rearrangement links TRBV19 to TRBJ1-2, with TRBD1 matching 8 bases. Germline V lookup: CDR1 LNHDA, CDR2 SQIVND (reference sequence). V shed 8 bases and J 3 bases; nucleotides not matched to a gene: 2. The CDR3 consists of 12 residues. The CDR3 DNA reads as TGTGCCAGTCGACAGGGGTACTATGGCTACACCTTC. This gives the protein CASRQGYYGYTF. Filled out from reference TRBV19 and TRBJ1-2, the complete variable domain reads DGGITQSPKYLFRKEGQNVTLSCEQNLNHDAMYWYRQDPGQGLRLIYYSQIVNDFQKGDIAEGYSVSREKKESFPLTVTSAQKNPTAFYLCASRQGYYGYTFGSGTRLTVV.

The rearrangement links TRBV2 to TRBJ2-3, with D hard to call. The CDR3 runs 10 residues. Germline V CDR1 and CDR2: SNHLY, FYNNEI. V gave up 8 bases and J gave up 3 bases, with 3 bases separating them. The CDR3 bases are TGTGCCAGCTCGACAGATACGCAGTATTTT. Its protein is CASSTDTQYF.

Only a few counts were recorded for this clone. The chain combines TRBV7-6 with TRBJ2-7; D is unresolved. There are 12 residues in the CDR3. CDR1 and CDR2 from the germline V gene are SGHVS and FNYEAQ. Trimming left V 4 bases short and J 4 bases short, with 8 bases between. The CDR3 loop reads CASSSTPYEQYF. CDR3 coding DNA: TGTGCCAGCAGCTCGACTCCATACGAGCAGTACTTC.

The chain carries TRBV19 and TRBJ2-2, with 7 bases matching TRBD2. The CDR3 has 15 amino acids. Trimming at V came to 7 bases and at J to 7 bases, leaving 12 bases not matched to a gene. The germline V gene encodes CDR1 LNHDA and CDR2 SQIVND (reference sequence). The chain's CDR3 is CASTPGGGRSGELFF. The CDR3 nucleotides read TGTGCCAGTACCCCTGGGGGGGGGAGGAGCGGGGAGCTGTTTTTT.

V is TRBV29-1 and J is TRBJ1-4; no firm D call. CDR3 size: 12 residues. V was pared by 4 bases and J by 6 bases, with 9 bases between. The germline CDR1 and CDR2 sequences are SQVTM and ANQGSEA. The CDR3 spells CSVGKGDEKLFF. CDR3 sequence (DNA): TGCAGCGTTGGTAAGGGAGATGAAAAACTGTTTTTT.

The rearrangement links TRBV5-4 to TRBJ2-4, with 7 bases fitting TRBD2. The V gene's germline CDR1 is SGHNT and CDR2 YYREEE (reference sequence). J was trimmed by 14 bases and V by 0 bases; bases with no gene match: 5. CDR3 length: 12 amino acids. CDR3 protein: CASSLASGMEYF. In DNA form, the CDR3 reads TGTGCCAGCAGCTTGGCCAGCGGGATGGAGTACTTC.

The rearrangement links TRBV7-8 to TRBJ1-1, with TRBD1 as a possible D gene (5 bases). Deletions cut 3 bases from V and 1 base from J, with 12 bases between. CDR3 size: 15 residues. Germline V gene lookup returns CDR1 SGHVS and CDR2 FQNEAQ. CDR3 amino acids: CASSFGAQANTEAFF. The CDR3 DNA reads TGTGCCAGCAGCTTTGGCGCACAGGCGAACACTGAAGCTTTCTTT.

The rearrangement joins TRBV29-1 to TRBJ1-4, with D possibly TRBD1 on 6 matching bases. The CDR3 contains 13 residues. The germline CDR1 and CDR2 sequences are SQVTM and ANQGSEA. The germline V and J ends were trimmed by 0 bases and 6 bases, with 8 bases remaining between them. CDR3 sequence (DNA): TGCAGCGTTGAAGAGGGGGCCTATGAAAAACTGTTTTTT. It is translated as CSVEEGAYEKLFF.

The chain combines TRBV7-9 with TRBJ2-3, with 7 bases lining up with TRBD2. The V gene's germline CDR1 is SEHNR and CDR2 FQNEAQ (reference sequence). The V and J ends lost 4 bases and 6 bases, in that order; junction bases with no gene match: 7. The CDR3 is made up of 14 amino acids. CDR3 loop: CASSWEGSFDTQYF. CDR3 nucleotides: TGTGCCAGCAGCTGGGAGGGTTCTTTCGATACGCAGTATTTT.

V and J are TRBV15 and TRBJ2-3, with TRBD1 as a possible D gene (5 bases). CDR1 LNHNV and CDR2 YYDKDF come from the germline V gene (reference sequence). The length of the CDR3 is 16 residues. Trimming stripped 1 base from V and 2 bases from J, with 13 bases between. CDR3 region: CATSRVPQGLTDTQYF. CDR3 DNA: TGTGCCACCAGCAGAGTTCCGCAGGGCCTCACAGATACGCAGTATTTT. Using reference TRBV15 and TRBJ2-3 for the parts outside the CDR3, the full variable domain is DAMVIQNPRYQVTQFGKPVTLSCSQTLNHNVMYWYQQKSSQAPKLLFHYYDKDFNNEADTPDNFQSRRPNTSFCFLDIRSPGLGDTAMYLCATSRVPQGLTDTQYFGPGTRLTVL.

This chain links TRBV5-6 with TRBJ1-2, with D hard to call. Germline CDR1 reads SGHDT; CDR2 reads YYEEEE. The CDR3 length is 14 residues. Trimming pared 0 bases from V and 4 bases from J, leaving 10 bases between. The CDR3 protein is CASSLDRHTYGYTF. The CDR3 nucleotides are TGTGCCAGCAGCTTGGACAGACACACCTATGGCTACACCTTC. The full variable domain, in which reference TRBV5-6 and TRBJ1-2 provide the parts outside the CDR3, is DAGVTQSPTHLIKTRGQQVTLRCSPKSGHDTVSWYQQALGQGPQFIFQYYEEEERQRGNFPDRFSGHQFPNYSSELNVNALLLGDSALYLCASSLDRHTYGYTFGSGTRLTVV.

The J gene is TRBJ1-5, the V gene TRBV7-8; 7 bases line up with TRBD1. The V gene end was trimmed by 3 bases and the J gene end by 8 bases; junction bases not matched to a gene: 7. The V gene's germline CDR1 is SGHVS and CDR2 FQNEAQ. The CDR3 sequence is 14 residues long. The CDR3 bases are TGTGCCAGCAGCTTTATGCAGGGGGTTGAGCCCCAGCATTTT. Protein sequence: CASSFMQGVEPQHF.

This clone occurred once. The J gene is TRBJ1-5, the V gene TRBV2; 10 nucleotides match TRBD1. This CDR3 has 18 residues. V shed 6 bases and J 0 bases; nucleotides not matched to a gene: 11. The germline CDR1 and CDR2 sequences are SNHLY and FYNNEI. CDR3 protein: CASRVRDRGLYSNQPQHF. The CDR3 DNA is TGTGCCAGCAGAGTCCGGGACAGGGGTCTTTATAGCAATCAGCCCCAGCATTTT.

The chain is built from TRBV18 and TRBJ1-2; 7 nucleotides line up with TRBD1. CDR3 length equals 15 residues. Looked up from germline, CDR1 is KGHSH and CDR2 is LQKENI. V dropped 2 bases and J dropped 5; count of bases not matched to a gene: 8. The CDR3, as DNA: TGTGCCAGCTCACCAAACAGGGACAGTTCTTATGGCTACACCTTC. Translating it yields CASSPNRDSSYGYTF.

This sequence joins TRBV6-1 and TRBJ1-4; unclear D gene. CDR1 and CDR2 from the germline V gene are MNHNS and SASEGT. The CDR3 contains 13 residues. The V and J ends lost 3 bases and 8 bases respectively, with 10 bases between them. CDR3 sequence reads: CASSDRVQEKLFF. As DNA, the CDR3 is TGTGCCAGCAGTGATCGGGTTCAGGAAAAACTGTTTTTT.

The rearrangement joins TRBV19 to TRBJ1-2; tentatively, D is TRBD1 (6 bases). The V end was cut by 4 bases, the J end by 8 bases, with 17 bases between. CDR3 length: 14 amino acids. Germline V gene sequence: CDR1 LNHDA, CDR2 SQIVND (reference sequence). CDR3 residues: CASSTGTPLSGYTF. Here the CDR3 DNA reads TGTGCCAGTAGTACCGGGACACCGTTATCGGGCTACACCTTC.

This chain uses TRBV19 with TRBJ2-7; 9 nucleotides align to TRBD1. Germline CDR1 reads LNHDA; CDR2 reads SQIVND (reference sequence). The CDR3 is made up of 16 amino acids. The trim removed 3 bases at V and 2 bases at J, leaving 8 bases unmatched. CDR3 coding DNA: TGTGCCAGTAGTATTTTTCCCGGACAGGGGACCTACGAGCAGTACTTC. Translating it yields CASSIFPGQGTYEQYF.

This clone was seen a single time. Different DNA sequences within this sample yield the same CDR3. The rearrangement links TRBV5-1 to TRBJ1-4; D not certain. Trimming left V 0 bases short and J 8 bases short, with 11 bases between. The length of the CDR3 is 14 residues. Germline V gene lookup returns CDR1 SGHRS and CDR2 YFSETQ. The chain's CDR3 is CASSLGGLGEKLFF. DNA for the CDR3: TGCGCCAGCAGCTTGGGCGGACTAGGGGAAAAACTGTTTTTT.

V and J are TRBV7-9 and TRBJ2-2, with 10 bases identical to TRBD1. CDR1 is SEHNR, CDR2 FQNEAQ, per germline (reference sequence). The J segment lost 2 bases and the V segment lost 1 base, leaving 10 bases of the junction unmatched. This CDR3 has 19 amino acids. The CDR3 sequence is CASSLGDRGRSPNTGELFF. The CDR3 region has the DNA TGTGCCAGCAGCTTAGGAGACAGGGGGCGGTCCCCAAACACCGGGGAGCTGTTTTTT.

This clone was recorded a few times. The chain joins TRBV9 to TRBJ2-3; 8 bases align to TRBD2. Trimming removed 2 bases from V and 0 bases from J; junction bases left unmatched: 2. The germline V gene encodes CDR1 SGDLS and CDR2 YYNGEE. CDR3 length equals 15 residues. DNA for the CDR3: TGTGCCAGCAGCGTTAGCGGGGCTAGCACAGATACGCAGTATTTT. This gives the protein CASSVSGASTDTQYF.

The chain couples TRBV19 to TRBJ2-2, with TRBD2 matching over 7 bases. The CDR3 totals 16 residues. After removal of 4 bases from V and 4 bases from J, the junction contained 9 bases not matched to a gene. Germline V gives CDR1 LNHDA, CDR2 SQIVND (reference sequence). In DNA, the CDR3 is TGTGCCAGTAGTACCCCCGGCGGGAGCCCCACCGGGGAGCTGTTTTTT. Amino acid sequence: CASSTPGGSPTGELFF.

A single count supports this clone. This chain links TRBV25-1 with TRBJ2-7; 7 bases agree with TRBD1. With 2 bases clipped from V and 6 bases from J, the junction kept 10 bases outside the gene matches. This CDR3 spans 15 amino acids. Germline loops: CDR1 MGHDK, CDR2 SYGVNS. This CDR3 reads CASSEADRDHGEQYF. DNA for the CDR3: TGTGCCAGCAGTGAAGCCGACAGGGACCATGGCGAGCAGTACTTC.